This T cell receptor beta chain was sequenced in a study of T cell responses to AZD1222 COVID-19 vaccine. General study points: Sampled repertoires all dated from after the peak T cell response. Donors were largely white British and mainly female; clonal diversity was possibly underestimated.

Method: immunoSEQ multiplex PCR; TCRdb's copy keeps in-frame clones and lacks some. The table includes more than 70,000 clones, 87% detected once. This clone was observed a handful of times. Its antigen is not identified. This CDR3 comprises 16 residues. Germline CDR1 and CDR2: LGHNT and FRNRAP. Trimming pared 0 bases from V and 4 bases from J, leaving 15 bases between. This specimen was peripheral blood, taken on day 0 of AZD1222 vaccination. This chain uses TRBV12-5 with TRBJ1-2; D is unresolved. This clonotype was sampled from an adult in good health. In DNA form, the CDR3 reads TGTGCTAGTGGTTTGGTCGTTAGCTTAAGCGGCTATGGCTACACCTTC. This gives the protein CASGLVVSLSGYGYTF. The complete variable domain, with remaining parts taken from reference TRBV12-5 and TRBJ1-2, reads DARVTQTPRHKVTEMGQEVTMRCQPILGHNTVFWYRQTMMQGLELLAYFRNRAPLDDSGMPKDRFSAEMPDATLATLKIQPSEPRDSAVYFCASGLVVSLSGYGYTFGSGTRLTVV.